A selection of T cell receptor beta chains follows, all from one sample in a study of blood T cell repertoires in COVID-19. Some clones are missing from TCRdb's copy, which holds only in-frame ones; the method was immunoSEQ multiplex PCR. The table shows a few hundred thousand clones, with roughly 88% occurring only once. Source material: PBMCs or T cells enriched from blood (not recorded which). Receptors originate from a woman younger than 45 who had recovered from COVID-19. Both conserved end residues are part of each CDR3. D genes are given only for firm matches. A clone size is listed for some rows: how often the clone was seen (once, few, many), or a class if it is expanded.

j_call,clone_size,v_call,d_call,cdr3_nt,cdr3_aa
TRBJ1-1,.,TRBV5-1,.,TGCGCCAGCAGCTTTACAGGGTTTACTGAAGCTTTCTTT,CASSFTGFTEAFF
TRBJ2-1,.,TRBV29-1,TRBD2,TGCAGCGTTGAAACGCTAGCGGGAGGTGAAAATGAGCAGTTCTTC,CSVETLAGGENEQFF
TRBJ1-6,.,TRBV10-2,.,TGCGCCAGCAGTGATGCCAGGCAGAATTCACCCCTCCACTTT,CASSDARQNSPLHF
TRBJ2-2,.,TRBV29-1,.,TGCAGCGCCCTGACTGCTGCGAACACCGGGGAGCTGTTTTTT,CSALTAANTGELFF
TRBJ2-3,.,TRBV5-4,TRBD2,TGTGCCAGCAGCGGGACTAGCGGGATAACAGATACGCAGTATTTT,CASSGTSGITDTQYF
TRBJ2-7,.,TRBV9,.,TGTGCCAGCAGCCCGCGCGGGGAGTCTGGTGACGAGCAGTACTTC,CASSPRGESGDEQYF
TRBJ1-5,few,TRBV4-1,.,TGCGCCAGCAGCCAAGGGGGGGAACAGCCCCAGCATTTT,CASSQGGEQPQHF
TRBJ2-7,.,TRBV2,TRBD1,TGTGCCAGCAGTGGTCGAAGACAGGGGGCCAACGAGCAGTACTTC,CASSGRRQGANEQYF
TRBJ1-1,.,TRBV19,.,TGTGCCAGTAGTATAGAAGGTAGGTACTATCAGCCCTTCGGGGGAAGGACTGAAGCTTTCTTT,CASSIEGRYYQPFGGRTEAFF
TRBJ2-5,.,TRBV5-1,TRBD2,TGCGCCAGCAGCTTGGAGCTAGCGGGAGGAGGGGAGACCCAGTACTTC,CASSLELAGGGETQYF
TRBJ2-7,.,TRBV7-2,TRBD2,TGTGCCAGCAGCCACTCCCACTCTAGCGGGAGCTCTTACGAGCAGTACTTC,CASSHSHSSGSSYEQYF
TRBJ2-7,.,TRBV3-1/TRBV3-2,.,TGTGCCAGCAGCCAAGGGTCTAGTCGGGGAGAGCAGTACTTC,CASSQGSSRGEQYF
TRBJ2-7,.,TRBV27,.,TGTGCCAGCAGCGACAGGATTCTACCCTACGAGCAGTACTTC,CASSDRILPYEQYF
TRBJ2-7,.,TRBV3-1/TRBV3-2,TRBD2,TGTGCCAGCAGCCAAGCAATGAAGCGGGGAAGGACTCGCGGTCTTATTTACGAGCAGTACTTC,CASSQAMKRGRTRGLIYEQYF
TRBJ1-6,.,TRBV30,.,TGTGCCTGGAGTGTAGGGGCCGGGAGGTCACCCCTCCACTTT,CAWSVGAGRSPLHF
TRBJ2-5,.,TRBV24-1,.,TGTGCCACCAGTGACCGAGGTTGGCGACCCGGACAGAAAGAGACCCAGTACTTC,CATSDRGWRPGQKETQYF
TRBJ2-1,.,TRBV6-5,.,TGTGCCAGCAGGGCGACTAGTCGGAATGAGCAGTTCTTC,CASRATSRNEQFF
TRBJ1-1,.,TRBV5-1,.,TGCGCCAGCAGCCCGGCGGGCGGCAGGAGGGGCGGGTACACTGAAGCTTTCTTT,CASSPAGGRRGGYTEAFF
TRBJ1-5,.,TRBV7-2,.,TGTGCCAGCAGCTTAGAACAGGGAGTAAGTCAGCCCCAGCATTTT,CASSLEQGVSQPQHF
TRBJ1-1,.,TRBV27,.,TGTGCCAGCAGGTCCCCGTCCTTGAACACTGAAGCTTTCTTT,CASRSPSLNTEAFF
TRBJ2-7,.,TRBV7-9,.,TGTGCCAGCGTTAGCGGTCGCTACGAGCAGTACTTC,CASVSGRYEQYF
TRBJ2-3,.,TRBV7-2,TRBD2,TGTGCCAGCAGCCTGACTAGCGGGGCCCAGGCAGATACGCAGTATTTT,CASSLTSGAQADTQYF
TRBJ1-5,.,TRBV4-2,.,TGTGCCAGCAGCCAAGAGGCGGGGTATAGCAATCAGCCCCAGCATTTT,CASSQEAGYSNQPQHF
TRBJ1-2,.,TRBV7-2,TRBD1,TGTGCCAGCAGCTTAGCGGGGACAGGGGGCATCAGCGGCTACACCTTC,CASSLAGTGGISGYTF
TRBJ2-7,.,TRBV19,TRBD2,TGTGCCAGTAGTAAGACCGGGACTAGTGGTGCCGAGCAGTACTTC,CASSKTGTSGAEQYF
TRBJ2-1,.,TRBV11-2,TRBD2,TGTGCCAGCAGCTTGCTAGCGGGGGGGGGCGATGAGCAGTTCTTC,CASSLLAGGGDEQFF
TRBJ1-5,.,TRBV28,.,TGTGCCAGCAGTTTCTTTTTCAGGGCGGCTCAGCCCCAGCATTTT,CASSFFFRAAQPQHF
TRBJ2-5,.,TRBV13,.,TGTGCCAGCAGCCTCCTCGGGGCCGGAGGGGAGACCCAGTACTTC,CASSLLGAGGETQYF
TRBJ1-2,.,TRBV3-1/TRBV3-2,.,TGTGCCAGCAGCTCCCGACAGGCTGGGCACTATGGCTACACCTTC,CASSSRQAGHYGYTF
TRBJ2-1,.,TRBV10-1,.,TGCGCCAGCAGACCAAATACACCCACCGATGAGCAGTTCTTC,CASRPNTPTDEQFF
TRBJ1-5,.,TRBV18,.,TGTGCCAGCTCTCCCACAGGGTATAGCAATCAGCCCCAGCATTTT,CASSPTGYSNQPQHF
TRBJ1-2,.,TRBV24-1,TRBD1,TGTGCCACCAGTGATTCGACGCGACAGGGTAACTATGGCTACACCTTC,CATSDSTRQGNYGYTF
TRBJ2-5,.,TRBV3-1/TRBV3-2,.,TGTGCCAGCAGCCAACCTTACAGGGAAGAGACCCAGTACTTC,CASSQPYREETQYF
TRBJ1-4,.,TRBV3-1/TRBV3-2,.,TGTGCCAGCAGCCTCCCAGGGGCAACGTCGGGGGAAAAACTGTTTTTT,CASSLPGATSGEKLFF
TRBJ2-5,.,TRBV5-4,TRBD2,TGTGCCAGCAGCTTGATTAGCGGGAGGAAAGAGACCCAGTACTTC,CASSLISGRKETQYF
TRBJ2-7,.,TRBV28,TRBD2,TGTGCCAGCCAAAGGACTAGCGGGCGTTTTGGCTCGTACTACGAGCAGTACTTC,CASQRTSGRFGSYYEQYF
TRBJ2-3,once,TRBV3-1/TRBV3-2,.,TGTGCCAGCAGCCCCTGGCGGCTCCCAGATACGCAGTATTTT,CASSPWRLPDTQYF
TRBJ1-2,.,TRBV29-1,TRBD1,TGCAGCGTCCCGACAGGGACTCGTGATGGCTACACCTTC,CSVPTGTRDGYTF
TRBJ1-5,once,TRBV6-5,.,TGTGCCAGCAGTTACTCGAGTGCAGGGGGCAATCAGCCCCAGCATTTT,CASSYSSAGGNQPQHF
TRBJ2-1,.,TRBV28,.,TGTGCCAGCAGCCCTAATATTGATGAGCAGTTCTTC,CASSPNIDEQFF
TRBJ2-1,.,TRBV10-1,TRBD1,TGCGCCAGCAGTGCTCAGGGACAGGGATACAATGAGCAGTTCTTC,CASSAQGQGYNEQFF
TRBJ1-6,.,TRBV3-1/TRBV3-2,.,TGTGCCAGCAGCCAAGTTCGGAATTCACCCCTCCACTTT,CASSQVRNSPLHF
TRBJ2-1,.,TRBV13,TRBD1,TGTGCCAGCAGCGAATCGGGACAGGGGAATGAGCAGTTCTTC,CASSESGQGNEQFF
TRBJ1-1,.,TRBV4-1,.,TGCGCCAGCAGCCAGCTCGGACAGCCGAACACTGAAGCTTTCTTT,CASSQLGQPNTEAFF
TRBJ1-3,many,TRBV9,TRBD1,TGTGCCAGCAGCGTAGAACTTGGACAGGGGCTCCACTCTGGAAACACCATATATTTT,CASSVELGQGLHSGNTIYF
TRBJ2-7,.,TRBV9,TRBD2,TGTGCCAGCAGCGTAGCTAGCGGGGCCCCCTACGAGCAGTACTTC,CASSVASGAPYEQYF
TRBJ2-7,.,TRBV27,TRBD2,TGTGCCAGCAGTTCTGCCATCCGGGGGGTCTACGAGCAGTACTTC,CASSSAIRGVYEQYF
TRBJ1-1,.,TRBV19,.,TGTGCCAGTAGGCCTCTGCGGGAAAACCAACCCGCCGATATGATGAACACTGAAGCTTTCTTT,CASRPLRENQPADMMNTEAFF
TRBJ1-5,.,TRBV28,TRBD1,TGTGCCAGCAGGCTCGGGACAGCCTATCAGCCCCAGCATTTT,CASRLGTAYQPQHF
TRBJ1-4,.,TRBV19,.,TGTGCCAGTAGGATATCGGGGGGGGAAAATGAAAAACTGTTTTTT,CASRISGGENEKLFF
TRBJ2-1,.,TRBV7-9,TRBD1,TGTGCCAGCAGCTTCGGACAGGGGGGCTACAATGAGCAGTTCTTC,CASSFGQGGYNEQFF
TRBJ1-5,.,TRBV5-1,.,TGCGCCAGCAGCTCAGACCTCCGGGACACCCCCAATCAGCCCCAGCATTTT,CASSSDLRDTPNQPQHF
TRBJ2-5,.,TRBV7-9,.,TGTGCCAGCAGCTTAGGCCCAGGGAAAGAGACCCAGTACTTC,CASSLGPGKETQYF